This T cell receptor beta chain was observed in a study of cytomegalovirus exposure and HLA in healthy donors. Findings of the study overall: Cytomegalovirus-associated TCR beta chains were listed, numbering approximately 150.

The PCR used 60 Vbeta and 13 Jbeta primers. Clones were read by immunoSEQ multiplex PCR, and TCRdb kept only the in-frame ones, dropping some. The top ten clones hold 6.5% of a sample with approximately 200,000 clones, about 81% of them seen once. With regard to this clone: What it binds is unknown.

The origin of this receptor is a woman between 45 and 60 years old in good health and CMV-seropositive. The sequencing sample was made of PBMCs.

The CDR3 here is CASSGSGGGYTF. CDR3 nucleotides: TGTGCCAGCAGTGGGTCAGGGGGCGGCTACACCTTC. This chain connects TRBV2 to TRBJ1-2, with 8 bases lining up with TRBD1. This CDR3 is built from 12 residues. J was trimmed by 8 bases and V by 4 bases; bases with no gene match: 3. Germline CDR1 reads SNHLY; CDR2 reads FYNNEI. Complete variable domain (other parts from reference TRBV2 and TRBJ1-2): EPEVTQTPSHQVTQMGQEVILRCVPISNHLYFYWYRQILGQKVEFLVSFYNNEISEKSEIFDDQFSVERPDGSNFTLKIRSTKLEDSAMYFCASSGSGGGYTFGSGTRLTVV.